This T cell receptor beta chain comes out of a study of neurological immune-mediated disorders. Study results and limitations: CDR3 amino acid sequences of expanded clones were not shared across subjects, a result suggesting private repertoires in all groups. HTLV-1-associated myelopathy displayed the greatest TCR clonal expansion, and multiple sclerosis exhibited the smallest, lower than that of healthy controls.

Unsorted libraries were prepared from 2 million PBMCs held at -80 C. 5'RACE with 10-nucleotide random UMIs produced the cDNA. One entry per CDR3 protein results from TCRdb running MiXCR on the 5' RACE reads. This sample carries 84,000 or so distinct CDR3 sequences, 10% to 13% of them seen once, and the ten largest clones take about 1.8%. This clonotype appeared many times. Its specificity is not known. Per germline, CDR1 SGDLS and CDR2 YYNGEE. J was trimmed by 8 bases and V by 3 bases; bases with no gene match: 5. This CDR3 is 15 amino acids long. V is TRBV9 and J is TRBJ2-1; 13 positions agree with TRBD2. This clonotype originated in a man aged 35 to 55 in good health. Specimen: PBMCs. The CDR3 here is CASSERTSGRDEQFF. In nucleotides, the CDR3 is TGTGCCAGCAGCGAGAGGACTAGCGGGAGAGATGAGCAGTTCTTC.